The TCR beta chain under discussion was sequenced for a study of circulating CD8 cells and anti-PD-1 response in melanoma. Study-wide findings and caveats: Peptide assays on expanded sorted subsets replaced tumor-based reactivity testing. PD-1 and DPOS subsets showed similar, higher clonality than DNEG.

Using around 14 ng of total RNA, TCR libraries were made with the QIAseq Immune Repertoire TCR panel. TCRdb re-derived calls from the reads in MiXCR, one entry per CDR3 protein. Found here are hundreds of distinct CDR3 sequences, about 7% of them singletons; the top ten hold 7.5% to 10%. This CDR3 region has 14 residues. The germline V gene has CDR1 SGHTA and CDR2 FQGNSA. The ends were cut back, 3 bases at V and 5 bases at J, with 14 bases in the middle. From live CD3+CD8+TCRalphabeta+ cells, four PD-1 and/or TIGIT subsets were sorted. This clonotype is deemed large (0.1 to 1%). Its matching antigen is unknown.

The TCR sequence derives from a human donor with melanoma. The chain carries TRBV7-2 and TRBJ2-7, with D possibly being TRBD2 (7 bases). The sample here was CD8+ T cells from PBMCs, taken at baseline or after one month of anti-PD-1 therapy (not recorded which). The CDR3 DNA follows: TGTGCCAGCAGCTTTTCGGGGGGCCATAACGAGCAGTACTTC. This translates into CASSFSGGHNEQYF.